This T cell receptor beta chain was retrieved from a study of Graves' ophthalmopathy and Graves' hyperthyroidism. Turning to the study itself: By definition, stable hyperthyroidism involved no ophthalmopathy within 18 months of follow-up. Findings and caveats of the study: Among thyroid clonotypes expanded above 0.001 frequency, most also appeared in blood. In predicting ophthalmopathy progression, the model reached over 70% sensitivity and around 72% specificity.

Only newly diagnosed hyperthyroidism patients aged 18 to 65, with under 2 months' duration, were enrolled. The CDR3 runs 15 residues. CDR1 and CDR2 (germline): LNHNV, YYDKDF (reference sequence). Amplification of TCR beta CDR3 regions used RNA transcripts. After a first-round RT-PCR with HTBI primers, a second-round multiplex PCR was run. From the multiplex PCR reads, TCRdb called clonotypes with MiXCR, one entry per CDR3 protein. The sample consists of about 1.2 million distinct CDR3 sequences, about two fifths of them appearing once. This clonotype appeared once. Its specificity is not known. The junction differs from germline at one of its ends, possibly a read error.

Sequencing input: peripheral blood or thyroid tissue (not recorded which). The J gene is TRBJ1-1, the V gene TRBV15; TRBD1 is a possible D gene (6 bases). This clonotype was obtained from an adult man with Graves' hyperthyroidism. The CDR3 DNA reads TGTGCCACCAGCAGCGTAGAGGGGGGAGGCACTGAGGCTTTCTTT. It is translated as CATSSVEGGGTEAFF.